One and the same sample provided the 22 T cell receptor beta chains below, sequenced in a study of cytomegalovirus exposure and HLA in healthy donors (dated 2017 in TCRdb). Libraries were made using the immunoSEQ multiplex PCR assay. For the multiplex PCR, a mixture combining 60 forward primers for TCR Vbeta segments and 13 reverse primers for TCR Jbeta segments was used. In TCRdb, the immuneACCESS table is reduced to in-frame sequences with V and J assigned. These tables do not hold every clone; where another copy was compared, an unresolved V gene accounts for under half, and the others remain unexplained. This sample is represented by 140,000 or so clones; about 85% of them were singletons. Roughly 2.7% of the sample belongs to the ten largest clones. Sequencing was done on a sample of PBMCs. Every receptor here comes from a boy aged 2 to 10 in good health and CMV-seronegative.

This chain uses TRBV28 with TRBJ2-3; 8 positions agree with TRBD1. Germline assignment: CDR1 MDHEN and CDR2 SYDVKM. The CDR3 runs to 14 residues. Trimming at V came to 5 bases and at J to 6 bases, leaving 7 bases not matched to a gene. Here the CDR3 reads CASSGRTGMDTQYF. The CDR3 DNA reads TGTGCCAGCAGTGGCAGGACAGGGATGGATACGCAGTATTTT.

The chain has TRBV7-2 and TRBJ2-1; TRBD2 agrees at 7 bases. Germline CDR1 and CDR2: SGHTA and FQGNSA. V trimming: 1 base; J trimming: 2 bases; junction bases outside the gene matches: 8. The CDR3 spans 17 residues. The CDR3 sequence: CASSLGVWLAAYNEQFF. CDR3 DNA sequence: TGTGCCAGCAGCTTAGGTGTGTGGCTAGCGGCCTACAATGAGCAGTTCTTC.

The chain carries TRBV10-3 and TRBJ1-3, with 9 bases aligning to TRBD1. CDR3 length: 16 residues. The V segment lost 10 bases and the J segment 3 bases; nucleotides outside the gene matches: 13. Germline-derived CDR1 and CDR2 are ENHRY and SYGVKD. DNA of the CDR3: TGTGCCAGCCGGACGGGACAGGGTAGATTTGGAAACACCATATATTTT. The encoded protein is CASRTGQGRFGNTIYF.

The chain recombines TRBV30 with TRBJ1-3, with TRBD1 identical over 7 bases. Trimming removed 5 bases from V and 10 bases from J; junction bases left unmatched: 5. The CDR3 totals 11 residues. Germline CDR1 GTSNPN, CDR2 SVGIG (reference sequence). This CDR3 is CAWGQAATIYF. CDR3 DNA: TGTGCCTGGGGACAGGCGGCGACCATATATTTT.

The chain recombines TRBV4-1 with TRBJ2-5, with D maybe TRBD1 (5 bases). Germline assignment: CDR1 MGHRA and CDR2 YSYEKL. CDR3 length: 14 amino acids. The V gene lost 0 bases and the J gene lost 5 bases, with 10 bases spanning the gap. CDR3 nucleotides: TGCGCCAGCAGCCAAGAAGGGGTGGCGGAGACCCAGTACTTC. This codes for CASSQEGVAETQYF.

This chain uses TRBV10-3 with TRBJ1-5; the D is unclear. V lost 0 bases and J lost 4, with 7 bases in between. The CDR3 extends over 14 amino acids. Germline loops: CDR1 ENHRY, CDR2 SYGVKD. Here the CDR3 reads CAISESERNQPQHF. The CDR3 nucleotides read TGTGCCATCAGTGAGTCGGAGCGGAATCAGCCCCAGCATTTT.

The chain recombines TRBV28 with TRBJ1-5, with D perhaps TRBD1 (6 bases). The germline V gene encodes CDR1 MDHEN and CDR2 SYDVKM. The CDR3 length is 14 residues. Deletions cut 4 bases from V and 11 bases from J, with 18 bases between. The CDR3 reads CASSSEQGLGSQHF. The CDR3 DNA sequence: TGTGCCAGCAGTTCAGAACAGGGCCTTGGGTCCCAGCATTTT. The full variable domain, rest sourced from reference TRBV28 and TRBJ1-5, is DVKVTQSSRYLVKRTGEKVFLECVQDMDHENMFWYRQDPGLGLRLIYFSYDVKMKEKGDIPEGYSVSREKKERFSLILESASTNQTSMYLCASSSEQGLGSQHFGDGTRLSIL.

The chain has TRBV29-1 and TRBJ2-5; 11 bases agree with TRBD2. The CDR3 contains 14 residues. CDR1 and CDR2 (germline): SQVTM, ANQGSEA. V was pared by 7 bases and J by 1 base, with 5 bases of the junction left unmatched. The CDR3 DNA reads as TGCAGCGGGACCGGGACTAGCGGCCAAGAGACCCAGTACTTC. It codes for CSGTGTSGQETQYF.

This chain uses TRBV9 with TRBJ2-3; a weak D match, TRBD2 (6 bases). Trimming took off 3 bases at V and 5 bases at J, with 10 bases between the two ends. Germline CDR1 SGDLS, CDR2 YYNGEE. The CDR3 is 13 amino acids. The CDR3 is CASSDRTKDTQYF. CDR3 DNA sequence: TGTGCCAGCAGCGACCGGACTAAAGATACGCAGTATTTT.

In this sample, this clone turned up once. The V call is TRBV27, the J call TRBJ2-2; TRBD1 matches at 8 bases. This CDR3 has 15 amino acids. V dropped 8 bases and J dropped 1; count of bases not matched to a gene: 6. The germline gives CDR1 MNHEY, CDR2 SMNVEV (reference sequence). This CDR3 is CASLRGTGNTGELFF. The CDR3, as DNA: TGTGCCAGCCTCAGGGGGACAGGGAACACCGGGGAGCTGTTTTTT.

CDR3 in DNA: TGTGCCAGCGCGGGGCTAGCGGGAGCAGGCAATGAGCAGTTCTTC. Translated, it gives CASAGLAGAGNEQFF. The chain employs TRBV6-5 and TRBJ2-1; 10 bases align to TRBD2. This CDR3 has 15 amino acids. The J segment lost 6 bases and the V segment lost 8 bases, leaving 10 bases of the junction unmatched. Germline-derived CDR1 and CDR2 are MNHEY and SVGAGI.

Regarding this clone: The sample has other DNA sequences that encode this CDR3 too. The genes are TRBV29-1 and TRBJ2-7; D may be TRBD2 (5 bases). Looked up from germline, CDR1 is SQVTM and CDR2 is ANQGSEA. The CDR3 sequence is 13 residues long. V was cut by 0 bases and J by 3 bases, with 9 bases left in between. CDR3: CSVEDEGSYEQYF. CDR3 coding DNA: TGCAGCGTTGAAGATGAGGGTAGCTACGAGCAGTACTTC.

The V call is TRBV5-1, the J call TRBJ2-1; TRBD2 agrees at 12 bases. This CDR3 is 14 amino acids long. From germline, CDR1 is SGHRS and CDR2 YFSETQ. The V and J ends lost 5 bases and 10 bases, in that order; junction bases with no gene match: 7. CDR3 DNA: TGCGCCAGCAGTCTCCTAGCGGGGGGGTTCGAGCAGTTCTTC. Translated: CASSLLAGGFEQFF. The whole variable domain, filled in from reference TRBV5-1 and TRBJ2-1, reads KAGVTQTPRYLIKTRGQQVTLSCSPISGHRSVSWYQQTPGQGLQFLFEYFSETQRNKGNFPGRFSGRQFSNSRSEMNVSTLELGDSALYLCASSLLAGGFEQFFGPGTRLTVL.

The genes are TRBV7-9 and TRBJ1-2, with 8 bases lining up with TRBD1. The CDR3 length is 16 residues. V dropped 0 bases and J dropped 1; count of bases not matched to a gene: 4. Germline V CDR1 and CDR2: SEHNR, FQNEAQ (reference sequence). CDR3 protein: CASSLAWDRNNYGYTF. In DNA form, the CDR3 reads TGTGCCAGCAGCTTAGCTTGGGACAGGAATAACTATGGCTACACCTTC. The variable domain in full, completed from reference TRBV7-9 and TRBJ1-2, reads DTGVSQNPRHKITKRGQNVTFRCDPISEHNRLYWYRQTLGQGPEFLTYFQNEAQLEKSRLLSDRFSAERPKGSFSTLEIQRTEQGDSAMYLCASSLAWDRNNYGYTFGSGTRLTVV.

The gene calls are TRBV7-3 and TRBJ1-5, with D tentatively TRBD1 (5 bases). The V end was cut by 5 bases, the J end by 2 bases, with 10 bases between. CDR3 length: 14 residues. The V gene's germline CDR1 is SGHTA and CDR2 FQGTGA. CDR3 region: CASSPTGGNQPQHF. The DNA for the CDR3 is TGTGCCAGCAGCCCCACGGGGGGCAATCAGCCCCAGCATTTT.

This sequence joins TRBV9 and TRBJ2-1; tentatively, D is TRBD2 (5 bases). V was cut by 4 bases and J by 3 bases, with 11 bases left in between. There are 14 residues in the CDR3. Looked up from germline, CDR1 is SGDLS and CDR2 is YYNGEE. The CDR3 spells CASSKRARYNEQFF. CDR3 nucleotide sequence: TGTGCCAGCAGCAAGAGGGCCCGCTACAATGAGCAGTTCTTC.

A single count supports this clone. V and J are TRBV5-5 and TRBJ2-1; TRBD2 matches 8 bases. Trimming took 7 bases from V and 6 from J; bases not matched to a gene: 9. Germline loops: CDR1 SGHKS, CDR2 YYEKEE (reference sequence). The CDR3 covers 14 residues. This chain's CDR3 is CASSGGGLGNEQFF. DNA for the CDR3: TGTGCCAGCTCCGGGGGGGGGCTCGGCAATGAGCAGTTCTTC.

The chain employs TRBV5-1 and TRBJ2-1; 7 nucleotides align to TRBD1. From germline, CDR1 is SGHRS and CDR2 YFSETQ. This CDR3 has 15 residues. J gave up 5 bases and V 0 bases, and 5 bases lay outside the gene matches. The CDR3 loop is CASSLARTGDNEQFF. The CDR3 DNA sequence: TGCGCCAGCAGCTTGGCCCGGACAGGAGACAATGAGCAGTTCTTC.

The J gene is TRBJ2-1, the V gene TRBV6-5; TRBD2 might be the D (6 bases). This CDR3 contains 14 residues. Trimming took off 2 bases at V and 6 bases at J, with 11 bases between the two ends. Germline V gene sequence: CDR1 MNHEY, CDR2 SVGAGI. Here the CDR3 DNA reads TGTGCCAGCAGTTACCCGTCCGGGGGCAATGAGCAGTTCTTC. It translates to CASSYPSGGNEQFF.

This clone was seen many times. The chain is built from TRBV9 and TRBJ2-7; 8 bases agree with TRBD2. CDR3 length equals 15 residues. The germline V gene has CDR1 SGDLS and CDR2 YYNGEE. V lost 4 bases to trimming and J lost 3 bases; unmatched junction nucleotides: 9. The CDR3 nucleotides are TGTGCCAGCAGCCCGAGTGGGAGCGGGGGCTACGAGCAGTACTTC. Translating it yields CASSPSGSGGYEQYF.

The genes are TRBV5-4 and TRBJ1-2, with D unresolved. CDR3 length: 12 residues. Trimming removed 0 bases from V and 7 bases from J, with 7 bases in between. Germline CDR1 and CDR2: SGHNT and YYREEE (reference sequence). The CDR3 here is CASSLANGGYTF. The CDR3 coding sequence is TGTGCCAGCAGCTTGGCCAACGGTGGCTACACCTTC.

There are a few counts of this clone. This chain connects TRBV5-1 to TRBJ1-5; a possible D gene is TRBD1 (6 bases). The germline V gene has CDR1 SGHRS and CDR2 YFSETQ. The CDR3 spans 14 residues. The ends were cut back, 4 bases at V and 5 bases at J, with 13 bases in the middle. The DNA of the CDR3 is TGCGCCAGCAGCCCGACCACAGGGTATCAGCCCCAGCATTTT. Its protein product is CASSPTTGYQPQHF.